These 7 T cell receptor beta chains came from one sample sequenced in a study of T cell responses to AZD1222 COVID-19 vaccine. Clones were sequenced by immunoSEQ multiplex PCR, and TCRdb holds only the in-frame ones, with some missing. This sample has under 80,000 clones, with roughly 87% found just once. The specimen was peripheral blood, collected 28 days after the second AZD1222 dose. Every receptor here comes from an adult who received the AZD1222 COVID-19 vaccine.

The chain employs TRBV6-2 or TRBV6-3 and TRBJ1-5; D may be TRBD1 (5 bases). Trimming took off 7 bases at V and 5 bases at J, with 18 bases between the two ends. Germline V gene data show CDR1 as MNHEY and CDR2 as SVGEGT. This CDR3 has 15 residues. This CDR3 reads CASNPPGGSHQPQHF. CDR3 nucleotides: TGTGCCAGCAACCCCCCGGGGGGATCCCATCAGCCCCAGCATTTT.

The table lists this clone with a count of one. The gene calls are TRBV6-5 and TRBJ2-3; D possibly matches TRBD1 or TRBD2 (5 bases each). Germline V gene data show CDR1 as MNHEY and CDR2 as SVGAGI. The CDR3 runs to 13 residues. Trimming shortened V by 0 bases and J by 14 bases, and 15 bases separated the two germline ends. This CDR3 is CASSYSVSSRGYF. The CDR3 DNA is TGTGCCAGCAGTTACTCGGTATCCTCGAGGGGGTATTTT.

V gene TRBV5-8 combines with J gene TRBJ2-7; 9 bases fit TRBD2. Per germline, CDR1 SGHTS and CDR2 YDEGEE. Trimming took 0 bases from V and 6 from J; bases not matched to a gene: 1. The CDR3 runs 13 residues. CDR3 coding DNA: TGTGCCAGCAGCTTGGGGCGGGAGGGCGAGCAGTACTTC. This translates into CASSLGREGEQYF.

CDR3 protein: CAWSVLGVAGGEQYF. The CDR3 region has the DNA TGTGCCTGGAGTGTACTCGGGGTGGCAGGAGGCGAGCAGTACTTC. The V call is TRBV30, the J call TRBJ2-7; tentatively, D is TRBD2 (5 bases). Germline V CDR1 and CDR2: GTSNPN, SVGIG (reference sequence). V lost 0 bases and J lost 6, with 18 bases in between. The CDR3 length is 15 residues.

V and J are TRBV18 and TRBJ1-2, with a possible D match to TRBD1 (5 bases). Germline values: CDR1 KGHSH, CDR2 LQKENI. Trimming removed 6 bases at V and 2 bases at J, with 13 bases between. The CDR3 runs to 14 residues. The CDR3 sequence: CASSPGGDNYGYTF. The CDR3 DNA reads TGTGCCAGCTCCCCTGGAGGGGACAACTATGGCTACACCTTC. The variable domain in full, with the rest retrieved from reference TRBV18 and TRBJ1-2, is NAGVMQNPRHLVRRRGQEARLRCSPMKGHSHVYWYRQLPEEGLKFMVYLQKENIIDESGMPKERFSAEFPKEGPSILRIQQVVRGDSAAYFCASSPGGDNYGYTFGSGTRLTVV.

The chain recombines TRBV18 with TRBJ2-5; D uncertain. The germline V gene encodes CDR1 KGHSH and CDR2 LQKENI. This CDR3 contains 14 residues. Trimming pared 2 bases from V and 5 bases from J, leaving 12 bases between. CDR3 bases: TGTGCCAGCTCACCAAGGCAGACCGTGGAGACCCAGTACTTC. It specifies CASSPRQTVETQYF.

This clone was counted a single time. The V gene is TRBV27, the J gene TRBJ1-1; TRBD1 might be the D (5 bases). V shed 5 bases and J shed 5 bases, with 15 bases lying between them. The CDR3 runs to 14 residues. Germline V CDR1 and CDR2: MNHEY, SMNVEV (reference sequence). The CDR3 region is CASSRGVPLTEAFF. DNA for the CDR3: TGTGCCAGCAGTCGGGGGGTCCCGCTGACTGAAGCTTTCTTT.